This paragraph covers one T cell receptor (beta chain) sequence. Its specificity is not known. PCR was performed a second time for about 7 to 12 cycles using a sample-barcoded 5' primer and a J-beta primer mix. MiXCR, applied by TCRdb to the 5' RACE reads, yields one record per CDR3 protein. Of 2 million or so distinct CDR3 sequences detected, 49% appear once; the ten largest clones hold around 2.1%. Trimming pared 0 bases from V and 3 bases from J, leaving 11 bases between. The CDR3 consists of 15 residues. The V gene's germline CDR1 is SGDLS and CDR2 YYNGEE. This sample is drawn from a study of blood T cells in healthy people across ages. Findings of the study overall: Naive and antigen-experienced cells were not separated, limiting conclusive comparison. The fall in TCR beta diversity per million T cells was roughly linear with age. From one million sequenced T cells, diversity estimates were lower bounds.

Each sample yielded at least 5.5 micrograms of PBMC total RNA. The genes are TRBV9 and TRBJ2-3, with a tentative D call TRBD2 (6 bases). The source material was blood. The receptor's source is a woman between 40 and 55 years old in good health. CDR3 DNA: TGTGCCAGCAGCGTAGTTGATGGGGGGACAGATACGCAGTATTTT. This codes for CASSVVDGGTDTQYF.